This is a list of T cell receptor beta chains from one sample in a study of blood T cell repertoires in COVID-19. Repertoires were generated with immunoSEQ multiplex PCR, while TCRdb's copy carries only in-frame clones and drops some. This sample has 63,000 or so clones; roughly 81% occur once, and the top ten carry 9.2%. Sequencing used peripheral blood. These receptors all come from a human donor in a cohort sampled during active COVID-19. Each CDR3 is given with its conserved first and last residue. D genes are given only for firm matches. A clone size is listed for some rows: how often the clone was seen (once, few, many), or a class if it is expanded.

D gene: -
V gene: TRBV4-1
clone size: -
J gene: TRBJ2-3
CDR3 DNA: TGCGCCAGCAGCCAACTAGGTCGGGATACGCAGTATTTT
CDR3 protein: CASSQLGRDTQYF

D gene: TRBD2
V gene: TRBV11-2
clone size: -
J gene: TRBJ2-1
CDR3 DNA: TGTGCCAGCAGCTTAGTCGCGGGACTAGGGCACAATGAGCAGTTCTTC
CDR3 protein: CASSLVAGLGHNEQFF

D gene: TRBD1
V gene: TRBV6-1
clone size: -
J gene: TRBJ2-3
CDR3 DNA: TGTGCCAGCAGTGAAGGGACAGGGGGCCACACAGATACGCAGTATTTT
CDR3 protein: CASSEGTGGHTDTQYF

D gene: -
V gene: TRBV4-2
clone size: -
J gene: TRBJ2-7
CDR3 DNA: TGTGCCAGCAGCCAAGAGGGAGATCCAGGATACGAGCAGTACTTC
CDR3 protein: CASSQEGDPGYEQYF

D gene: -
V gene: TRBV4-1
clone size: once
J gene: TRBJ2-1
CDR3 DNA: TGCGCCAGCAGCCAAGAGAACCAGGACAATGAGCAGTTCTTC
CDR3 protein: CASSQENQDNEQFF

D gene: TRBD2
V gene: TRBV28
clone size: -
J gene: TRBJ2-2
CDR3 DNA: TGTGCCAGCAGTGCGGGACTAGCGGGACCCGGGGAGCTGTTTTTT
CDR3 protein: CASSAGLAGPGELFF

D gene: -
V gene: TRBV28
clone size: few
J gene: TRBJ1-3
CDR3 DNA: TGTGCCAGCAGTACCCTGGGACGTGGGGGGGACACCATATATTTT
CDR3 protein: CASSTLGRGGDTIYF

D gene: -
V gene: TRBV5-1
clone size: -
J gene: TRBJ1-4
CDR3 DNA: TGCGCCAGCAGCTTGGCCGAGGTCACTAATGAAAAACTGTTTTTT
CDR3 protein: CASSLAEVTNEKLFF

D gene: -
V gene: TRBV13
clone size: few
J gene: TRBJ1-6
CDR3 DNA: TGTGCCAGCAGCTTAGGGGCCTCCTCCTATAATTCACCCCTCCACTTT
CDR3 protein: CASSLGASSYNSPLHF

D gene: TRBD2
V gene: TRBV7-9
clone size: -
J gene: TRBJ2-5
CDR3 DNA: TGTGCCAGCAGCTCCTCGCGGACTAGCGGACAAGAGACCCAGTACTTC
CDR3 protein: CASSSSRTSGQETQYF

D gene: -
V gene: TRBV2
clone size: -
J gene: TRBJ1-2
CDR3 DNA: TGTGCCAGCTCCGGAGGATTGGGAGGCTACACCTTC
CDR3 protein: CASSGGLGGYTF

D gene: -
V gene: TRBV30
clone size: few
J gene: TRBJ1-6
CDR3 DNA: TGTGCCTGGAATCGGGACACCTATTCACCCCTCCACTTT
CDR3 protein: CAWNRDTYSPLHF

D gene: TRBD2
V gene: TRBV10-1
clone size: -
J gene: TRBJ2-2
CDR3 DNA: TGCGCCAGCAGTCCTAGCGGGAGATCCGGGGAGCTGTTTTTT
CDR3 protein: CASSPSGRSGELFF

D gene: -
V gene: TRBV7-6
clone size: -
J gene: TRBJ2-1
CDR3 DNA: TGTGCCAGCAGCTTAGGCGGGGCGGGCGGGAATGAGCAGTTCTTC
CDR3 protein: CASSLGGAGGNEQFF

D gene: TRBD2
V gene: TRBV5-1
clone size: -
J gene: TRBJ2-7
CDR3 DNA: TGCGCCAGCAGCTTGAGTCTAGCGGGAGTGGTGCAGTACTTC
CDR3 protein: CASSLSLAGVVQYF

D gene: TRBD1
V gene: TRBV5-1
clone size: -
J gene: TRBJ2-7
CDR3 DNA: TGCGCCAGCAGGGACAGGGCGTGGGGAGCTTCAGGGGAGCAGTACTTC
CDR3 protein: CASRDRAWGASGEQYF

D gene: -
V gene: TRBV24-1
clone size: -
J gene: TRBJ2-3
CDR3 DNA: TGTGCCACCAGTGGTGGGAGGAACGGAGATACGCAGTATTTT
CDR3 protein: CATSGGRNGDTQYF

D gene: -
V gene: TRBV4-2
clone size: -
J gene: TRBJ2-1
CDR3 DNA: TGTGCCAGCAGCCGCCGGACTGTAGCAGGGGTGGGGCAGTTCTTC
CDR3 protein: CASSRRTVAGVGQFF

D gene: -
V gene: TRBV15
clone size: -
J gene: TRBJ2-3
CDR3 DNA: TGTGCCACCAGCGCAGCCGGGACATCCCTTAGAGATACGCAGTATTTT
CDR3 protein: CATSAAGTSLRDTQYF

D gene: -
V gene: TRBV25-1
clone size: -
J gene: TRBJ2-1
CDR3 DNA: TGTGCCAGCAGTGAATCGAATAGGGGTCCCTACAATGAGCAGTTCTTC
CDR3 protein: CASSESNRGPYNEQFF

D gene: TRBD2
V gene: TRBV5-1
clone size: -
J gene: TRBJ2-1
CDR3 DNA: TGCGCCAGCACCGGGCTGGACGTAGCGGGAGGGTTAGGCAATGAGCAGTTCTTC
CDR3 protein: CASTGLDVAGGLGNEQFF

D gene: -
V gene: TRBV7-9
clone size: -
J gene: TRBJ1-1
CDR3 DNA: TGTGCCAGCAGCTTACGGGACTCTGGGGGAGCTTTCTTT
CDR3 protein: CASSLRDSGGAFF

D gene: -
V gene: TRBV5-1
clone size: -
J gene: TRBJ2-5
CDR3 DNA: TGCGCCAGCAGCTCATTTCCCCAAGAGACCCAGTACTTC
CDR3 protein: CASSSFPQETQYF

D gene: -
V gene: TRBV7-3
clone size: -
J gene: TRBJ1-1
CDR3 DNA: TGTGCCAGCAGCTCGACGCCAGGGGCCTCTGAAGCTTTCTTT
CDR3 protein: CASSSTPGASEAFF

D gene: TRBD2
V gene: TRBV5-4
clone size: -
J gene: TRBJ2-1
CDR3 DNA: TGTGCCAGCAGTTCCGGGACTAGCGGGAGTGAGCAGTTCTTC
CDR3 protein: CASSSGTSGSEQFF

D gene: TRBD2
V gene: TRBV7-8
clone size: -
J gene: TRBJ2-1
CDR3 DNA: TGTGCCAGCCTGGCGGGAGGCTCCTACAATGAGCAGTTCTTC
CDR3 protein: CASLAGGSYNEQFF

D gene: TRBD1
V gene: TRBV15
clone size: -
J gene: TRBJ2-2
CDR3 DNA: TGTGCCACCAGCAGAGATCTCACAGCTTCCCCAGGGGGCGGGGAGCTGTTTTTT
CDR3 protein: CATSRDLTASPGGGELFF

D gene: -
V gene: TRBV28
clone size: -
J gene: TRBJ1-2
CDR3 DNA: TGTGCCAGCAGTTTGATGGGGGCTCGAGACGGCTACACCTTC
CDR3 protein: CASSLMGARDGYTF

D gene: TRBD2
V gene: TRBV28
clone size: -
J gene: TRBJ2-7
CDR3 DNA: TGTGCCAGCAAATGGGAGGGCCGGACCTACGAGCAGTACTTC
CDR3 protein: CASKWEGRTYEQYF

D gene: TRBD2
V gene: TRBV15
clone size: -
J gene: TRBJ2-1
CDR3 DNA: TGTGCCACCAGCTTCCGGACTAGCGGGTACAATGAGCAGTTCTTC
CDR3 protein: CATSFRTSGYNEQFF

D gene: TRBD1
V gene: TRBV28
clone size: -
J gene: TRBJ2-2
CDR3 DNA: TGTGCCAGCAGTCGCCGGGACAGGGAAAACACCGGGGAGCTGTTTTTT
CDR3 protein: CASSRRDRENTGELFF

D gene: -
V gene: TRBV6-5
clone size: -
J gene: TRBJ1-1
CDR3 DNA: TGTGCCAGCAGCGGCAACCCCAGGGAAACTGAAGCTTTCTTT
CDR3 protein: CASSGNPRETEAFF

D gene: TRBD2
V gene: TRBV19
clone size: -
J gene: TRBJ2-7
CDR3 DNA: TGTGCCAGTAGTATCAATTCGGGAGCGGGATGGGAAGAGCAGTACTTC
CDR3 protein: CASSINSGAGWEEQYF

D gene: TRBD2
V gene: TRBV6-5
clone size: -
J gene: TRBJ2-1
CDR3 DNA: TGTGCCAGCAGTTACTCGACTAGCGGGAGCGATGAGCAGTTCTTC
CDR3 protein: CASSYSTSGSDEQFF

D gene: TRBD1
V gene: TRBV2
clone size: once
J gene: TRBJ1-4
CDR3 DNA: TGTGCCAGCAGTGGACAGGGGAGTAATGAAAAACTGTTTTTT
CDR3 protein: CASSGQGSNEKLFF

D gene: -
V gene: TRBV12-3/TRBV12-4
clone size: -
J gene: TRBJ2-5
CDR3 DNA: TGTGCCAGCAGTTTGGGGGGAGGGACCCAGTACTTC
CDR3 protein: CASSLGGGTQYF

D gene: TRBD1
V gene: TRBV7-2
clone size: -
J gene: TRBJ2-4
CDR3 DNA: TGTGCCAGCAGCTTAGGACAGGGGCCTGTAGGGATAGCCAAAAACATTCAGTACTTC
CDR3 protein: CASSLGQGPVGIAKNIQYF

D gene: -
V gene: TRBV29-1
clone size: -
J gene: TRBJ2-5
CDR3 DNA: TGCAGCGTACCCGGTCAGGTGGTGGGCCAGTACTTC
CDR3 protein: CSVPGQVVGQYF

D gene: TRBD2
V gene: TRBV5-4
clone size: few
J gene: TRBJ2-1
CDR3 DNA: TGTGCCAGCAGCTCGGGACTAGAGCTTGGGGATGAGCAGTTCTTC
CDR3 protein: CASSSGLELGDEQFF

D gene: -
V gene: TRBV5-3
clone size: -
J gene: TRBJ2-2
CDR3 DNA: TGTGCCAGAAGCCACTTAGCGATCCTAGGGCTGTTTTTT
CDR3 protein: CARSHLAILGLFF

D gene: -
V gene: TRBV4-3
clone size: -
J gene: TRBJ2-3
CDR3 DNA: TGCGCCAGCAGCCAAGACGAGAGGGCAGATACGCAGTATTTT
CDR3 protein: CASSQDERADTQYF

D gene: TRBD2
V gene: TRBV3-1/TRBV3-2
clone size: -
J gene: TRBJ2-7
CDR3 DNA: TGTGCCAGCAGCCCCCCCCGAGCGGGAGACGACGAGCAGTACTTC
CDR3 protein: CASSPPRAGDDEQYF

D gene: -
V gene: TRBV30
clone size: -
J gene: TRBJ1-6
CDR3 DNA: TGTGCCTGGAGTAGGAACAGTTACTATAATTCACCCCTCCACTTT
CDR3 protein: CAWSRNSYYNSPLHF

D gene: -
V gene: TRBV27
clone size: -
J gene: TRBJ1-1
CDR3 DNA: TGTGCCAGCAGTTTATCTCGCGGAGGCGAAGCTTTCTTT
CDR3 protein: CASSLSRGGEAFF

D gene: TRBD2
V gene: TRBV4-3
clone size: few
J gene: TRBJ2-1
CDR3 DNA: TGCGCCAGCAGCCAAGGGCTAGCGGGAGATGAGCAGTTCTTC
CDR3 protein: CASSQGLAGDEQFF

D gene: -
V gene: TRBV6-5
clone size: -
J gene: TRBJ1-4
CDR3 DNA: TGTGCCAGCAGAGACAGTTTTGCAACTAATGAAAAACTGTTTTTT
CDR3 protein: CASRDSFATNEKLFF

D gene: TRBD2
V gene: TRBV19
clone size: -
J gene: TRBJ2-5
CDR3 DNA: TGTGCCAGTATGGAGCGGGGAGGAGCGGAGACCCAGTACTTC
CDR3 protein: CASMERGGAETQYF

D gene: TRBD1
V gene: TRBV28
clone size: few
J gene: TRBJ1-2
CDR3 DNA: TGTGCCAGCAGTTCCAACACAGGGGGGAACTATGGCTACACCTTC
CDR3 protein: CASSSNTGGNYGYTF

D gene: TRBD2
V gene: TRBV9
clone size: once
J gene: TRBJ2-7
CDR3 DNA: TGTGCCAGCAGCGTAGCCCCTAGCGGGAGTATCGGCGAGCAGTACTTC
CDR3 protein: CASSVAPSGSIGEQYF

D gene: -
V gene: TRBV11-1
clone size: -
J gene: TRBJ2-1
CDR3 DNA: TGTGCCAGCAGCTATGGACAGAGCCAAACGAAGCAGTTCTTC
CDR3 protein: CASSYGQSQTKQFF